This passage covers 18 T cell receptor beta chains from one sample sequenced in a study of shared clonotypes between healthy human individuals. Sequencing used immunoSEQ multiplex PCR; TCRdb keeps in-frame clones, though not all of them. The sample has under 600,000 clones, approximately 79% seen once. Material for sequencing was PBMCs. The receptor source for this set is a middle-aged woman in good health. Some clones in this sample may be carry-over from other donors' samples.

The genes are TRBV4-3 and TRBJ2-1, with 8 bases that match TRBD2. This CDR3 has 16 residues. V gave up 3 bases and J gave up 7 bases; unmatched junction bases: 11. Germline V gene lookup returns CDR1 LGHNA and CDR2 YSLEER. This CDR3 is CASSHLSGTSLNEQFF. The CDR3 DNA reads as TGCGCCAGCAGCCACCTTAGCGGGACTTCCTTAAATGAGCAGTTCTTC.

V usage is TRBV5-1 and J usage is TRBJ2-7, with D unclear. The CDR3 contains 16 residues. V lost 0 bases, J lost 5 bases, and 18 bases lay in between. CDR1 and CDR2 from the germline V gene are SGHRS and YFSETQ. The CDR3 spells CASSLGTGLGTDEQYF. The CDR3 DNA reads as TGCGCCAGCAGCTTGGGTACCGGATTGGGAACCGACGAGCAGTACTTC.

V usage is TRBV4-1 and J usage is TRBJ1-2, with TRBD1 matching over 7 bases. CDR1 MGHRA and CDR2 YSYEKL come from the germline V gene. V shed 0 bases and J 4 bases; nucleotides not matched to a gene: 8. The CDR3 consists of 16 residues. In DNA, the CDR3 is TGCGCCAGCAGCCAAGACGAGACAGGGCTTCTCTATGGCTACACCTTC. It yields the protein CASSQDETGLLYGYTF.

The CDR3 DNA follows: TGCGCCAGCAGCTTGCGGGGCGGTACCTACGAGCAGTACTTC. This gives the protein CASSLRGGTYEQYF. This chain connects TRBV5-1 to TRBJ2-7, with D perhaps being TRBD1 or TRBD2 (5 bases each). The CDR3 runs to 14 residues. Trimming removed 1 base at V and 2 bases at J, with 10 bases between. Germline CDR1 SGHRS, CDR2 YFSETQ.

The chain has TRBV10-3 and TRBJ2-2, with a weak D call TRBD1 (5 bases). The germline gives CDR1 ENHRY, CDR2 SYGVKD. The CDR3 is 15 residues long. Trimming removed 0 bases at V and 3 bases at J, with 8 bases between. The DNA of the CDR3 is TGTGCCATCAGTGAGTCAGGGGCCGACACCGGGGAGCTGTTTTTT. This gives the protein CAISESGADTGELFF.

This clone was counted once. This chain joins TRBV5-4 and TRBJ2-7; D is unresolved. Germline V gene lookup returns CDR1 SGHNT and CDR2 YYREEE (reference sequence). V shed 4 bases and J shed 0 bases, with 17 bases lying between them. The CDR3 covers 16 residues. CDR3 DNA: TGTGCCAGCAGCCAAGATCGAGGAGCGCCCTCCTACGAGCAGTACTTC. Its protein product is CASSQDRGAPSYEQYF.

The chain combines TRBV6-1 with TRBJ2-3; D not resolved. The V end was cut by 6 bases, the J end by 0 bases, with 10 bases between. Germline V gives CDR1 MNHNS, CDR2 SASEGT. The CDR3 totals 14 residues. The CDR3 spells CASRLTVSTDTQYF. In nucleotides, the CDR3 is TGTGCCAGCAGATTAACAGTTAGCACAGATACGCAGTATTTT.

The chain links TRBV9 to TRBJ1-2, with D unclear. CDR1 is SGDLS and CDR2 is YYNGEE in the germline V gene. The CDR3 loop spans 15 amino acids. The V end was cut by 0 bases, the J end by 4 bases, with 13 bases between. CDR3 sequence reads: CASSVANDISYGYTF. CDR3 coding DNA: TGTGCCAGCAGCGTAGCTAACGACATCTCCTATGGCTACACCTTC.

The chain has TRBV9 and TRBJ2-7; 7 positions match TRBD1. J lost 2 bases, V lost 3 bases, and 5 bases had no gene match. Germline V lookup: CDR1 SGDLS, CDR2 YYNGEE. There are 14 residues in the CDR3. The DNA of the CDR3 is TGTGCCAGCAGCGACGACAGGGCCCCCTACGAGCAGTACTTC. It specifies CASSDDRAPYEQYF.

A word on this clone: At one end the junction does not follow the germline gene, possibly because of a read error. The gene calls are TRBV7-7 and TRBJ2-2, with 11 bases aligning to TRBD2. Germline CDR1 and CDR2: SSHAT and FNYEAQ (reference sequence). The CDR3 is 15 amino acids. The DNA of the CDR3 is TGTGCTAGCAGCTTAGCGGGAGGGGACACCGGGGAGCTGTTTTTT. Its protein is CASSLAGGDTGELFF. The whole variable domain, remainder taken from reference TRBV7-7 and TRBJ2-2, is GAGVSQSPRYKVTKRGQDVTLRCDPISSHATLYWYQQALGQGPEFLTYFNYEAQPDKSGLPSDRFSAERPEGSISTLTIQRTEQRDSAMYRCASSLAGGDTGELFFGEGSRLTVL.

The V and J genes are TRBV2 and TRBJ2-6, with TRBD2 as a possible D gene (5 bases). Deletions cut 4 bases from V and 4 bases from J, with 8 bases between. This CDR3 has 14 amino acids. Germline loops: CDR1 SNHLY, CDR2 FYNNEI. CDR3 coding DNA: TGTGCCAGCAGTGGAGGGTTGGGGGCCAACGTCCTGACTTTC. This encodes CASSGGLGANVLTF.

The sample holds a few counts of this clone. The V and J genes are TRBV6-6 and TRBJ2-2, with 10 bases that match TRBD2. The trim removed 6 bases at V and 0 bases at J, leaving 4 bases unmatched. Germline V lookup: CDR1 MNHNY, CDR2 SVGAGI (reference sequence). The CDR3 contains 16 residues. The CDR3 loop reads CASSFGLAANTGELFF. The CDR3 DNA sequence: TGTGCCAGCAGCTTCGGACTAGCGGCGAACACCGGGGAGCTGTTTTTT.

This chain links TRBV5-4 with TRBJ2-1; a weak D match, TRBD2 (6 bases). This CDR3 comprises 14 residues. V gave up 4 bases and J gave up 2 bases, with 10 bases separating them. The V gene's germline CDR1 is SGHNT and CDR2 YYREEE (reference sequence). CDR3 amino acids: CASSRGGTYNEQFF. CDR3 bases: TGTGCCAGCAGCCGTGGCGGGACCTACAATGAGCAGTTCTTC.

There are many counts of this clone. The rearrangement links TRBV6-1 to TRBJ2-2, with D tentatively TRBD2 (6 bases). Germline V CDR1 and CDR2: MNHNS, SASEGT. The V and J ends lost 3 bases and 3 bases respectively, with 14 bases between them. This CDR3 has 16 amino acids. CDR3 sequence (DNA): TGTGCCAGCAGTGAGGCGCCGGGACTCGACACCGGGGAGCTGTTTTTT. Its protein is CASSEAPGLDTGELFF.

The chain employs TRBV7-6 and TRBJ2-7; D is undetermined. The germline V gene encodes CDR1 SGHVS and CDR2 FNYEAQ. The CDR3 is made up of 12 amino acids. The V gene lost 5 bases and the J gene lost 6 bases, with 11 bases spanning the gap. The CDR3 is CASSLYPGEQYF. The CDR3 bases are TGTGCCAGCAGCCTTTATCCGGGCGAGCAGTACTTC.

The rearrangement links TRBV6-5 to TRBJ1-5, with 8 bases matching TRBD1. Germline V gene lookup returns CDR1 MNHEY and CDR2 SVGAGI. Unmatched junction bases numbered 2, after V lost 4 bases and J lost 3 bases. The CDR3 runs to 14 residues. As DNA, the CDR3 is TGTGCCAGCAGTTGGGACAGGAACAATCAGCCCCAGCATTTT. Its translation is CASSWDRNNQPQHF.

The CDR3 bases are TGCGCCAGCAGCCAATCAGGGACTGACTATTATGGCTACACCTTC. Protein product: CASSQSGTDYYGYTF. The chain has TRBV4-1 and TRBJ1-2, with D possibly being TRBD1 (5 bases). The V end was cut by 2 bases, the J end by 5 bases, with 15 bases between. Germline V gives CDR1 MGHRA, CDR2 YSYEKL. The CDR3 length is 15 residues.

J is TRBJ2-1 and V is TRBV2; 9 bases are shared with TRBD2. Germline CDR1 SNHLY, CDR2 FYNNEI. The CDR3 sequence is 13 residues long. V lost 9 bases to trimming and J lost 6 bases; unmatched junction nucleotides: 6. DNA for the CDR3: TGTGCCAGATTGACTAGCGGAGGCAATGAGCAGTTCTTC. Amino acid sequence: CARLTSGGNEQFF.